This TCR beta chain was identified in a study of control samples from healthy donors and cancer patients. The V and J ends lost 5 bases and 5 bases, in that order; junction bases with no gene match: 4. Germline V gene sequence: CDR1 KGHSH, CDR2 LQKENI. The CDR3 consists of 14 residues. Profiled with immunoSEQ multiplex PCR; TCRdb holds only in-frame clones, not every one. The table records around 200,000 clones, about nine tenths of them present only once. This clonotype originated in a young woman in good health. What was sequenced was blood. The chain uses TRBV18 and TRBJ1-4; the match to TRBD1 covers 8 bases. In DNA form, the CDR3 reads TGTGCCAGCTCATGGACAGGGCCGAATGAAAAACTGTTTTTT. Protein product: CASSWTGPNEKLFF.